This note documents a single TCR beta chain sequence. CDR1 and CDR2 (germline): MDHEN, SYDVKM. After removal of 7 bases from V and 2 bases from J, the junction contained 11 bases not matched to a gene. This CDR3 comprises 16 residues. Sequencing was at deep level. Assay: immunoSEQ multiplex PCR; the TCRdb copy retains only in-frame clones and omits some. The sample shows over 850,000 clones, approximately 78% of them seen only once. This sample was included in a study of shared clonotypes between healthy human individuals. The sample was memory CD4+ T cells from PBMCs. The subset: CD45RA-negative fraction. This chain joins TRBV28 and TRBJ2-5; 9 nucleotides match TRBD1. This sequence was found in a man in his late teens or twenties in good health. Some clones in this sample may be carry-over from other donors' samples. CDR3: CASKDRGFFGQETQYF. CDR3 DNA: TGTGCCAGCAAGGACAGGGGATTTTTCGGTCAAGAGACCCAGTACTTC.